This TCR beta chain was identified in a study of somatic mutations in cytotoxic T cells in rheumatoid arthritis. Overall study results and limits: The clonality of CD8+ T cells was not significantly different between rheumatoid arthritis patients and age-matched healthy controls.

Positive magnetic bead selection, which isolated the CD4+ and CD8+ cells, was followed by a flow cytometry check of purity. Profiled with immunoSEQ multiplex PCR; TCRdb holds only in-frame clones, not every one. Here the sample spans about 11,000 clones, roughly 80% being singletons. In its sample, this clone was seen a few times. Its antigen is currently unknown. Germline lookup yields CDR1 SGHTA and CDR2 FQGTGA. This CDR3 has 14 residues. J was trimmed by 2 bases and V by 2 bases; bases with no gene match: 0. Sequencing was performed on CD8+ T cells sorted from blood. This chain connects TRBV7-3 to TRBJ2-7; TRBD1 matches at 10 bases. This clonotype was obtained from a woman aged 40 to 50 in good health. The CDR3 DNA sequence: TGTGCCAGCAGCTTAGGGACAGGGGCCTACGAGCAGTACTTC. As protein: CASSLGTGAYEQYF.